The subject of this entry is one T cell receptor beta chain. What it binds is not known. This sample is drawn from a study of radiation and T cells in renal cell carcinoma. In the study overall: Nephrectomy followed 15 Gy stereotactic body radiation by 4 weeks.

Profiling relied on immunoSEQ multiplex PCR, and the TCRdb table lists in-frame clones only, not all of them. The sample includes 130,000 or so clones, over 80% of them seen just once. Indicated time point: baseline pretreatment blood. The treatment here: 15 Gy SBRT to primary tumor, nephrectomy 4 weeks later. Whole-study findings and limits: No pretreatment tumor biopsies were available for baseline clonotypes. In blood, top tumor clones expanded by 2 weeks, shrinking by 4.

This clonotype originated in a woman aged 45 to 65 with renal cell carcinoma. The sample consisted of blood, taken from a patient whose treatment included radiotherapy and nephrectomy.

CDR3 sequence: CASSPGPGVDEKLFF. DNA of the CDR3: TGTGCCAGCAGCCCAGGGCCCGGAGTTGACGAAAAACTGTTTTTT. The chain combines TRBV14 with TRBJ1-4; the D gene is possibly TRBD1 (5 bases). This CDR3 is built from 15 residues. V was trimmed by 4 bases and J by 8 bases, leaving 17 bases between them. Germline V CDR1 and CDR2: SGHDN, FVKESK.